This T cell receptor beta chain was profiled in a study of blood T cells in healthy people across ages. Study-level findings and limits: It was held that diversity estimates obtained from one million T cells represented underestimates. Observed TCR beta diversity per million T cells went down as age went up. This fall followed a roughly linear course with age. More naive CD4+ cells and higher diversity marked long-lived donors relative to aged donors.

Researchers isolated at least 6 million PBMCs per sample. This clonotype was picked up a small number of times. The antigen is undetermined. With 0 bases removed from V and 4 bases from J, the gap between germline ends came to 4 bases. The CDR3 consists of 12 residues. The germline V gene encodes CDR1 DFQATT and CDR2 SNEGSKA (reference sequence). The second PCR ran about 6 to 11 cycles with a sample-barcoded 5' primer and J-beta primers. From the 5' RACE reads, TCRdb called clonotypes with MiXCR, one entry per CDR3 protein. The sample yields roughly 500,000 distinct CDR3 sequences, approximately 30% seen once.

The chain employs TRBV20-1 and TRBJ1-5, with unresolved D. Sequenced input: blood. This clonotype originated in a woman between 70 and 85 years old in good health. The DNA of the CDR3 is TGCAGTGCTAGAGACCGTAATCAGCCCCAGCATTTT. It specifies CSARDRNQPQHF.